The 32 T cell receptor beta chains listed next were all sequenced from one sample in a study of tumor-infiltrating lymphocytes in primary liver carcinoma. The source of the blood RNA was unsorted whole blood, and germline DNA was extracted as well. Starting from approximately 470 ng of total RNA, TCR beta cDNA was produced with a primer in the constant region. TCR beta libraries came from three nested multiplex PCR rounds using slightly modified ARM-PCR. Researchers ran the first two PCR rounds for roughly 11 cycles each with TRBV1-TRBV30 forward primers and a C-beta reverse primer. From the multiplex PCR reads, TCRdb called clonotypes with MiXCR, one entry per CDR3 protein. The data show fewer than 400,000 distinct CDR3 sequences, over 55% seen once. Sequences were obtained from peripheral blood. These receptors originate from a man aged 40-50 years with primary liver carcinoma and hepatitis B virus infection.

About this clonotype itself: A much larger clone lies a single base off, so this may be a read error. The CDR3 DNA is TGTGCCAGCAGTTACCTCAAAGGATCAGTATCGAACACTGAAGCTTTCTTT. Translating it yields CASSYLKGSVSNTEAFF. V and J are TRBV6-2 or TRBV6-3 and TRBJ1-1; D remains unclear. From germline, CDR1 is MNHEY and CDR2 SVGEGT. The CDR3 has 17 amino acids. V was shortened by 2 bases and J by 1 base, with 17 bases between the two germline ends.

This clonotype showed up just once. This may stem from a read error, because a much larger clone lies one nucleotide away. This chain connects TRBV4-2 to TRBJ2-3; the match to TRBD2 covers 8 bases. The CDR3 is made up of 17 amino acids. Germline V gives CDR1 LGHNA, CDR2 YNFKEQ. CDR3 in amino acids: CASSQDSGAGGTDTLYF. The CDR3, as DNA: TGTGCCAGCAGCCAAGACAGCGGGGCGGGAGGCACAGATACGCTGTATTTT.

With respect to this clonotype: One end of the junction varies from germline; a read error may be responsible. The chain links TRBV29-1 to TRBJ2-1, with D perhaps TRBD1 (5 bases). The CDR3 runs to 13 residues. Germline lookup yields CDR1 SQVTM and CDR2 ANQGSEA. The CDR3, as DNA: TGCAGCATTGAAGGGCCACCCAGGGATGAGAAGTTCTTC. Amino acids: CSIEGPPRDEKFF.

A remark on this clonotype: The junction departs from the called germline gene at one end, perhaps through a read error. The J gene is TRBJ2-1, the V gene TRBV14; D possibly corresponds to TRBD1 (6 bases). This CDR3 has 15 amino acids. Germline CDR1 and CDR2: SGHDN and FVKESK. The chain's CDR3 is CDSSPRDTKYNEQFF. The CDR3 region has the DNA TGTGACAGCAGCCCCCGGGACACCAAATACAATGAGCAGTTCTTC.

The sample holds one count of this clonotype. A read error may produce the germline difference seen at one junction end. The V gene is TRBV6-5, the J gene TRBJ1-1; D uncertain. CDR1 and CDR2 from the germline V gene are MNHEY and SVGAGI. The CDR3 covers 15 residues. CDR3 sequence: CASRLSVAEDTEAFF. CDR3 in DNA: TGCGCCAGCCGGTTGTCGGTCGCAGAAGACACTGAAGCTTTCTTT.

Notes on this clonotype: One junction end does not reproduce the germline sequence, and a read error may be involved. V usage is TRBV11-2 and J usage is TRBJ2-1; TRBD2 aligns across 10 bases. Germline V gene data show CDR1 as SGHAT and CDR2 as FQNNGV. The CDR3 length is 16 residues. CDR3 amino acids: CASSIGFRTSGPGRSF. CDR3 DNA sequence: TGTGCCAGCAGCATAGGCTTCAGGACTAGCGGTCCAGGGCGGTCCTTC.

For this clonotype: Germline and junction disagree at one end, which may indicate a read error. This chain uses TRBV6-2 or TRBV6-3 with TRBJ1-1; TRBD1 matches 7 bases. There are 15 residues in the CDR3. Germline loops: CDR1 MNHEY, CDR2 SVGEGT. CDR3 residues: CASSEQGTRSTEALF. The CDR3 coding sequence is TGTGCCAGCAGTGAACAGGGGACGAGGAGCACTGAAGCTCTCTTT.

The J gene is TRBJ2-4, the V gene TRBV5-1, with TRBD1 as a possible D gene (5 bases). Trimming removed 3 bases at V and 11 bases at J, with 18 bases between. The V gene's germline CDR1 is SGHRS and CDR2 YFSETQ. This CDR3 contains 14 residues. The CDR3 nucleotides read TGCGCCAGCAGCTCGGACAAACCCGGACGAGTTCAGTACTTC. It is translated as CASSSDKPGRVQYF. Full variable domain (missing parts from reference TRBV5-1 and TRBJ2-4): KAGVTQTPRYLIKTRGQQVTLSCSPISGHRSVSWYQQTPGQGLQFLFEYFSETQRNKGNFPGRFSGRQFSNSRSEMNVSTLELGDSALYLCASSSDKPGRVQYFGAGTRLSVL.

This chain uses TRBV11-3 with TRBJ2-7; tentatively, D is TRBD2 (6 bases). CDR3 size: 14 residues. Germline values: CDR1 SGHNT, CDR2 YENEEA. Between the trimmed V and J ends, which lost 8 bases and 0 bases, there was a span of 14 bases. This CDR3 reads CASGLGGSSYEQYF. For the CDR3, the DNA is TGTGCCAGCGGCCTCGGGGGATCCTCCTACGAGCAGTACTTC.

In regard to this clonotype: Just one base apart from a much larger clone, this may be a read error. The chain carries TRBV6-2 or TRBV6-3 and TRBJ1-4, with 7 bases matching TRBD1. V lost 8 bases and J lost 5; bases outside the gene matches: 8. The CDR3 extends over 14 amino acids. CDR1 is MNHEY and CDR2 is SVGEGT in the germline V gene. The CDR3 is CASVGYRGNEKLFF. The CDR3, as DNA: TGTGCCAGCGTCGGTTACAGGGGAAATGAAAAACTGTTTTTT.

This clonotype was detected only a few times. The V and J genes are TRBV7-9 and TRBJ2-2; a possible D gene is TRBD2 (6 bases). Trimming took off 11 bases at V and 4 bases at J, with 14 bases between the two ends. The germline V gene has CDR1 SEHNR and CDR2 FQNEAQ (reference sequence). This CDR3 has 13 amino acids. The CDR3 reads CARGNRGTGELFF. The CDR3 DNA sequence: TGTGCCCGCGGGAATAGGGGCACCGGGGAGCTGTTTTTT. Full variable domain (rest looked up from reference TRBV7-9 and TRBJ2-2): DTGVSQNPRHKITKRGQNVTFRCDPISEHNRLYWYRQTLGQGPEFLTYFQNEAQLEKSRLLSDRFSAERPKGSFSTLEIQRTEQGDSAMYLCARGNRGTGELFFGEGSRLTVL.

The chain recombines TRBV9 with TRBJ2-5; the D gene is possibly TRBD2 (5 bases). Germline assignment: CDR1 SGDLS and CDR2 YYNGEE. The CDR3 totals 15 residues. V lost 4 bases and J lost 5, with 18 bases in between. The CDR3: CASSILGRAGETQYF. Written as DNA, the CDR3 is TGTGCCAGCAGCATCCTCGGACGGGCGGGCGAGACCCAGTACTTC. Drawing the rest from reference TRBV9 and TRBJ2-5, the complete variable domain is DSGVTQTPKHLITATGQRVTLRCSPRSGDLSVYWYQQSLDQGLQFLIQYYNGEERAKGNILERFSAQQFPDLHSELNLSSLELGDSALYFCASSILGRAGETQYFGPGTRLLVL.

About this clonotype: This could be a read error, since a much larger clone is one nucleotide away. The chain has TRBV6-5 and TRBJ2-5, with D maybe TRBD2 (5 bases). Germline lookup yields CDR1 MNHEY and CDR2 SVGAGI. V was trimmed by 11 bases and J by 0 bases, leaving 19 bases between them. The CDR3 totals 15 residues. CDR3: CAGGTDGEYQETQYF. DNA of the CDR3: TGTGCCGGCGGAACCGACGGGGAGTACCAAGAGACCCAGTACTTC.

Remarks on this clonotype: A read error is likely, as this CDR3 ends without the conserved phenylalanine or tryptophan. V and J are TRBV10-3 and TRBJ2-7; possibly TRBD2 for D (5 bases). CDR1 ENHRY and CDR2 SYGVKD come from the germline V gene. V lost 4 bases and J 6 bases, leaving 16 bases between the germline ends. This CDR3 comprises 14 residues. CDR3: CAISAAESFSEQYL. In DNA, the CDR3 is TGTGCCATCAGTGCAGCGGAGTCCTTTTCCGAGCAGTACCTC.

There are many counts of this clonotype. The rearrangement joins TRBV6-5 to TRBJ2-3; 9 bases align to TRBD2. CDR1 and CDR2 from the germline V gene are MNHEY and SVGAGI. The length of the CDR3 is 14 residues. The junction had 8 bases not matched to a gene; V was cut back by 8 bases and J by 5 bases. CDR3: CASGLAGAGDTQYF. DNA for the CDR3: TGTGCCAGCGGGTTAGCGGGAGCGGGAGATACGCAGTATTTT.

Of note for this clonotype: A much more abundant neighbour one base away suggests this may be a read error. The V call is TRBV4-3, the J call TRBJ2-2; D is uncertain. The CDR3 has 13 residues. The germline V gene has CDR1 LGHNA and CDR2 YSLEER. CDR3 protein: CTSSQEYTGELFF. For the CDR3, the DNA is TGCACCAGCAGCCAAGAGTACACCGGGGAGCTGTTTTTT.

Details on this clonotype: A much more abundant neighbour one base away suggests this may be a read error. The CDR3 loop reads CTSSERLLGPNEQFF. CDR3 coding DNA: TGTACCAGCAGTGAGAGGCTTCTGGGCCCCAATGAGCAGTTCTTC. The chain joins TRBV6-1 to TRBJ2-1; no definite D call. Germline V gives CDR1 MNHNS, CDR2 SASEGT. The CDR3 sequence is 15 residues long.

The genes are TRBV4-2 and TRBJ1-5; D gene ambiguous. The CDR3 runs 13 residues. The ends were cut back, 6 bases at V and 6 bases at J, with 12 bases in the middle. Germline V lookup: CDR1 LGHNA, CDR2 YNFKEQ. CDR3 nucleotide sequence: TGTGCCAGCAGTGTGGGCCTCGTTCAGCCCCAGCATTTT. This sequence encodes CASSVGLVQPQHF.

This clonotype appeared many times. This sequence joins TRBV4-2 and TRBJ1-2, with D possibly matching TRBD1 (5 bases). Trimming took 4 bases from V and 7 from J, leaving 10 bases between them. The CDR3 is 12 amino acids. CDR1 is LGHNA, CDR2 YNFKEQ, per germline. CDR3 nucleotide sequence: TGTGCCAGCAGCCGGGGCGGGGGTGGCTACACCTTC. As protein: CASSRGGGGYTF.

This chain links TRBV29-1 with TRBJ1-2, with D perhaps matching TRBD1 (6 bases). The CDR3 spans 13 residues. Germline V CDR1 and CDR2: SQVTM, ANQGSEA. The V end was cut by 8 bases, the J end by 7 bases, with 20 bases between. DNA of the CDR3: TGCAGCACCGTGGTGTCCGGGGGCGGTGGCTACACCTTC. This gives the protein CSTVVSGGGGYTF.

This clonotype was seen only once. A much larger clone lies a single base off, so this may be a read error. The gene calls are TRBV6-2 or TRBV6-3 and TRBJ2-3; the D call may be TRBD1 or TRBD2 (5 bases each). Deletions cut 6 bases from V and 3 bases from J, with 22 bases between. The germline V gene has CDR1 MNHEY and CDR2 SVGEGT. CDR3 length: 17 amino acids. The CDR3 reads CASSYPEGPRPTDTQYF. CDR3 in DNA: TGTGCCAGCAGCTACCCTGAGGGACCGCGCCCGACAGATACGCAGTATTTT.

The rearrangement joins TRBV24-1 to TRBJ2-2; TRBD1 or TRBD2 may be the D gene (5 bases each). Looked up from germline, CDR1 is KGHDR and CDR2 is SFDVKD. This CDR3 is 15 amino acids long. Trimming pared 6 bases from V and 4 bases from J, leaving 14 bases between. The CDR3 nucleotides are TGTGCCACCAGTCCTATGGGGACGAGCACCGGGGAGCTGTTTTTT. Protein: CATSPMGTSTGELFF.

The genes are TRBV28 and TRBJ2-7; the D gene is possibly TRBD1 (6 bases). CDR3 length equals 16 residues. CDR1 is MDHEN, CDR2 SYDVKM, per germline. V was cut by 5 bases and J by 6 bases, with 23 bases left in between. The CDR3 here is CASSPSGTWLSFEQYF. The CDR3 region has the DNA TGTGCCAGCAGTCCTTCCGGGACATGGTTAAGTTTCGAGCAGTACTTC.

Notes on this clonotype: A much bigger clone sits one base away, suggesting this may be a read error. The J gene is TRBJ1-2, the V gene TRBV4-1; D not resolved. Germline V gene lookup returns CDR1 MGHRA and CDR2 YSYEKL. CDR3 size: 13 residues. CDR3 loop: CATSQEGYYGYTF. As DNA, the CDR3 is TGCGCCACCAGCCAAGAGGGATACTATGGCTACACCTTC.

This clonotype has only a few counts. This chain joins TRBV5-4 and TRBJ2-2; 7 bases are a match to TRBD1. The germline V gene encodes CDR1 SGHNT and CDR2 YYREEE (reference sequence). The CDR3 has 16 amino acids. The V and J ends lost 3 bases and 0 bases, in that order; junction bases with no gene match: 5. CDR3 loop: CASSSIQGPNTGELFF. CDR3 DNA: TGTGCCAGCAGCTCGATACAGGGGCCGAACACCGGGGAGCTGTTTTTT.

Regarding this clonotype: One end of the junction varies from germline; a read error may be responsible. J is TRBJ2-3 and V is TRBV5-1, with 7 positions matching TRBD2. The CDR3 runs to 14 residues. Germline values: CDR1 SGHRS, CDR2 YFSETQ. Here the CDR3 reads CASSISGNTDTQFF. As DNA, the CDR3 is TGCGCCAGCAGCATAAGCGGGAACACAGATACGCAGTTTTTT.

Remarks on this clonotype: Given the absence of the conserved phenylalanine or tryptophan at the CDR3 end, a read error is likely. The rearrangement joins TRBV28 to TRBJ2-1; 10 nucleotides agree with TRBD2. The CDR3 covers 15 residues. With 8 bases clipped from V and 4 bases from J, the junction kept 8 bases outside the gene matches. Germline CDR1 MDHEN, CDR2 SYDVKM. This CDR3 is CASLGRTSGYNEQFV. The DNA for the CDR3 is TGTGCCAGCCTCGGTCGGACTAGCGGTTACAATGAGCAGTTCGTC.

This clonotype was counted a single time. The V gene is TRBV7-9, the J gene TRBJ1-1; 9 bases match TRBD1. The length of the CDR3 is 14 residues. From germline, CDR1 is SEHNR and CDR2 FQNEAQ (reference sequence). Trimming at V came to 1 base and at J to 6 bases, leaving 3 bases not matched to a gene. CDR3 sequence reads: CASSLEGTGSEAFF. The CDR3 DNA is TGTGCCAGCAGCTTAGAAGGGACAGGGTCTGAAGCTTTCTTT.

This clonotype was observed many times. The chain couples TRBV28 to TRBJ2-5; 10 nucleotides match TRBD2. The CDR3 runs 14 residues. Germline CDR1 and CDR2: MDHEN and SYDVKM. After removal of 2 bases from V and 5 bases from J, the junction contained 2 bases not matched to a gene. This chain's CDR3 is CASSLSGRDETQYF. Here the CDR3 DNA reads TGTGCCAGCAGTTTAAGCGGGAGGGATGAGACCCAGTACTTC. Combining the CDR3 with reference TRBV28 and TRBJ2-5 gives the whole variable domain DVKVTQSSRYLVKRTGEKVFLECVQDMDHENMFWYRQDPGLGLRLIYFSYDVKMKEKGDIPEGYSVSREKKERFSLILESASTNQTSMYLCASSLSGRDETQYFGPGTRLLVL.

About this clonotype itself: One base away lies a much larger clone, so this may be a sequencing read error. The gene calls are TRBV29-1 and TRBJ2-3; no reliable D call. This CDR3 spans 12 amino acids. Germline V CDR1 and CDR2: SQVTM, ANQGSEA. The CDR3 bases are TGCAGCCTTGAGGCCGTGGCGGATACGCAGTATTTT. Protein: CSLEAVADTQYF.

In this sample, this clonotype turned up a few times. V usage is TRBV6-5 and J usage is TRBJ2-2; 9 nucleotides line up with TRBD1. Germline V gene sequence: CDR1 MNHEY, CDR2 SVGAGI. The V gene end was trimmed by 6 bases and the J gene end by 3 bases; junction bases not matched to a gene: 8. The CDR3 runs to 16 residues. The CDR3 is CASSTGQGSYTGELFF. The CDR3 region has the DNA TGTGCCAGCAGCACTGGACAGGGGTCGTACACCGGGGAGCTGTTTTTT.

With respect to this clonotype: This sequence may be a read error, since a much larger clone differs from it by one base. The conserved phenylalanine or tryptophan is not found at the CDR3 terminus, so this likely reflects a read error. The chain joins TRBV6-2 or TRBV6-3 to TRBJ2-5, with 8 bases identical to TRBD1. V lost 11 bases to trimming and J lost 10 bases; unmatched junction nucleotides: 15. From germline, CDR1 is MNHEY and CDR2 SVGEGT. The CDR3 is made up of 13 amino acids. This CDR3 reads CAATGQGGRGQYI. The CDR3, as DNA: TGTGCCGCCACTGGACAGGGTGGACGTGGCCAGTACATC.